This is a list of T cell receptor beta chains from one sample in a study of shared clonotypes between healthy human individuals. The data were produced by immunoSEQ multiplex PCR, yet TCRdb's version contains in-frame clones alone and is incomplete. The sample has over 2 million clones; around 92% are singletons. Sequencing was carried out using naive CD4+ T cells from PBMCs. Receptor source: a man younger than 35 in good health. Some clones in this sample may be carry-over from other donors' samples. The CDR3 runs from the conserved cysteine through the conserved F or W. Each record gives: V gene, J gene, clone size, D gene, CDR3 protein, CDR3 DNA. The D gene is left open where the match is weak. Clone size is not always given. Where it is, it says once, few, many or a class for expanded clones.

V gene: TRBV27
J gene: TRBJ2-7
clone size: NA
D gene: NA
CDR3 protein: CASSSTPGTREQYF
CDR3 DNA: TGTGCCAGCAGTTCGACGCCCGGGACCCGCGAGCAGTACTTC

V gene: TRBV25-1
J gene: TRBJ2-3
clone size: NA
D gene: TRBD1
CDR3 protein: CASSRWGHRGTQYF
CDR3 DNA: TGTGCCAGCAGTAGGTGGGGACACAGGGGTACGCAGTATTTT

V gene: TRBV6-1
J gene: TRBJ1-3
clone size: NA
D gene: TRBD1
CDR3 protein: CASSEEGQLSGNTIYF
CDR3 DNA: TGTGCCAGCAGTGAAGAGGGACAGCTCTCTGGAAACACCATATATTTT

V gene: TRBV18
J gene: TRBJ1-4
clone size: NA
D gene: TRBD1
CDR3 protein: CASSQGAGEKLFF
CDR3 DNA: TGTGCCAGCTCACAGGGGGCAGGTGAAAAACTGTTTTTT

V gene: TRBV5-1
J gene: TRBJ1-3
clone size: NA
D gene: TRBD1
CDR3 protein: CASSTLQGGNTIYF
CDR3 DNA: TGCGCCAGCAGCACGCTACAGGGGGGAAACACCATATATTTT

V gene: TRBV2
J gene: TRBJ2-5
clone size: NA
D gene: TRBD2
CDR3 protein: CASRLLAFETQYF
CDR3 DNA: TGTGCCAGCCGGCTACTAGCGTTCGAGACCCAGTACTTC

V gene: TRBV28
J gene: TRBJ2-6
clone size: NA
D gene: NA
CDR3 protein: CASRRDPSGANVLTF
CDR3 DNA: TGTGCCAGCAGGAGAGACCCTTCTGGGGCCAACGTCCTGACCTTC

V gene: TRBV2
J gene: TRBJ2-2
clone size: once
D gene: TRBD2
CDR3 protein: CASTYSGRRTGELFF
CDR3 DNA: TGTGCCAGCACGTATAGCGGGAGGAGGACCGGGGAGCTGTTTTTT

V gene: TRBV28
J gene: TRBJ2-7
clone size: NA
D gene: NA
CDR3 protein: CASSLVGASEVEQYF
CDR3 DNA: TGTGCCAGCAGTTTGGTTGGGGCCTCGGAGGTCGAGCAGTACTTC

V gene: TRBV27
J gene: TRBJ1-2
clone size: once
D gene: NA
CDR3 protein: CASRYQERVYGYTF
CDR3 DNA: TGTGCCAGCAGATATCAGGAACGGGTCTATGGCTACACCTTC

V gene: TRBV9
J gene: TRBJ1-2
clone size: NA
D gene: NA
CDR3 protein: CASSVGLGGDPNYGYTF
CDR3 DNA: TGTGCCAGCAGCGTAGGGTTGGGTGGAGACCCTAACTATGGCTACACCTTC

V gene: TRBV19
J gene: TRBJ2-5
clone size: NA
D gene: NA
CDR3 protein: CASSMTGVETQYF
CDR3 DNA: TGTGCCAGTAGTATGACGGGGGTTGAGACCCAGTACTTC

V gene: TRBV11-3
J gene: TRBJ2-3
clone size: NA
D gene: NA
CDR3 protein: CASSLGWVPDTQYF
CDR3 DNA: TGTGCCAGCAGCTTGGGGTGGGTCCCCGATACGCAGTATTTT

V gene: TRBV28
J gene: TRBJ2-1
clone size: NA
D gene: TRBD2
CDR3 protein: CASSFRASGSNEQFF
CDR3 DNA: TGTGCCAGCAGTTTTAGGGCTAGCGGGAGTAATGAGCAGTTCTTC

V gene: TRBV9
J gene: TRBJ2-3
clone size: NA
D gene: TRBD1
CDR3 protein: CASSAQGGETDTQYF
CDR3 DNA: TGTGCCAGCAGCGCACAGGGGGGAGAGACAGATACGCAGTATTTT

V gene: TRBV7-2
J gene: TRBJ1-5
clone size: once
D gene: NA
CDR3 protein: CASSLDWNSNQPQHF
CDR3 DNA: TGTGCCAGCAGCTTAGACTGGAACAGCAATCAGCCCCAGCATTTT

V gene: TRBV7-3
J gene: TRBJ2-2
clone size: few
D gene: NA
CDR3 protein: CASSLNGGWNTGELFF
CDR3 DNA: TGTGCCAGCAGCTTAAACGGCGGTTGGAACACCGGGGAGCTGTTTTTT

V gene: TRBV30
J gene: TRBJ2-3
clone size: NA
D gene: NA
CDR3 protein: CAWAGGTRDTQYF
CDR3 DNA: TGTGCCTGGGCAGGGGGGACGAGAGATACGCAGTATTTT

V gene: TRBV5-5
J gene: TRBJ1-5
clone size: NA
D gene: TRBD1
CDR3 protein: CASSGVGGQGNSNQPQHF
CDR3 DNA: TGTGCCAGCAGCGGGGTTGGGGGACAGGGAAATAGCAATCAGCCCCAGCATTTT

V gene: TRBV19
J gene: TRBJ1-5
clone size: NA
D gene: NA
CDR3 protein: CASSRGGQPQHF
CDR3 DNA: TGTGCCAGTAGTAGGGGAGGTCAGCCCCAGCATTTT

V gene: TRBV19
J gene: TRBJ2-2
clone size: NA
D gene: TRBD1
CDR3 protein: CASSRQGATGELFF
CDR3 DNA: TGTGCCAGTAGTCGACAGGGGGCAACCGGGGAGCTGTTTTTT

V gene: TRBV28
J gene: TRBJ1-4
clone size: NA
D gene: TRBD1
CDR3 protein: CASSPGQGTNEKLFF
CDR3 DNA: TGTGCCAGCAGTCCCGGACAGGGTACTAATGAAAAACTGTTTTTT

V gene: TRBV5-1
J gene: TRBJ2-1
clone size: NA
D gene: NA
CDR3 protein: CASSPDRYNEQFF
CDR3 DNA: TGCGCCAGCAGCCCCGACAGGTACAATGAGCAGTTCTTC

V gene: TRBV6-5
J gene: TRBJ1-4
clone size: NA
D gene: TRBD1
CDR3 protein: CASSRTGDSEKLFF
CDR3 DNA: TGTGCCAGCAGCCGGACAGGCGACAGTGAAAAACTGTTTTTT

V gene: TRBV10-1
J gene: TRBJ2-1
clone size: NA
D gene: NA
CDR3 protein: CASSESKGGPPSYNEQFF
CDR3 DNA: TGCGCCAGCAGTGAGTCTAAAGGGGGACCCCCCTCCTACAATGAGCAGTTCTTC

V gene: TRBV15
J gene: TRBJ2-1
clone size: once
D gene: NA
CDR3 protein: CATSRERQFAEQFF
CDR3 DNA: TGTGCCACCAGCAGAGAACGACAGTTCGCTGAGCAGTTCTTC

V gene: TRBV2
J gene: TRBJ1-1
clone size: NA
D gene: NA
CDR3 protein: CASSDVTSRAEAFF
CDR3 DNA: TGTGCCAGCAGTGACGTAACATCACGCGCTGAAGCTTTCTTT

V gene: TRBV11-2
J gene: TRBJ2-1
clone size: NA
D gene: NA
CDR3 protein: CASGTSSRWNEQFF
CDR3 DNA: TGTGCCAGCGGAACTAGCTCCCGTTGGAATGAGCAGTTCTTC

V gene: TRBV7-2
J gene: TRBJ2-1
clone size: NA
D gene: TRBD2
CDR3 protein: CASSLVGTSGSLRYNEQFF
CDR3 DNA: TGTGCCAGCAGCTTAGTCGGGACTAGCGGGAGTTTGAGATACAATGAGCAGTTCTTC

V gene: TRBV5-8
J gene: TRBJ2-1
clone size: NA
D gene: TRBD1
CDR3 protein: CASRRTGINEQFF
CDR3 DNA: TGTGCCAGCAGACGGACAGGGATCAATGAGCAGTTCTTC

V gene: TRBV6-6
J gene: TRBJ2-7
clone size: NA
D gene: TRBD2
CDR3 protein: CASRLAGVYEQYF
CDR3 DNA: TGTGCCAGCAGGCTAGCGGGAGTCTACGAGCAGTACTTC

V gene: TRBV10-2
J gene: TRBJ2-1
clone size: NA
D gene: TRBD2
CDR3 protein: CASSESPLLGGRNEQFF
CDR3 DNA: TGCGCCAGCAGTGAGTCGCCCCTCCTTGGCGGGAGGAATGAGCAGTTCTTC

V gene: TRBV7-2
J gene: TRBJ2-2
clone size: NA
D gene: NA
CDR3 protein: CASSLLSSLNTGELFF
CDR3 DNA: TGTGCCAGCAGCTTACTTTCCAGCCTCAACACCGGGGAGCTGTTTTTT

V gene: TRBV7-9
J gene: TRBJ1-2
clone size: NA
D gene: TRBD1
CDR3 protein: CASSLGGQIYGYTF
CDR3 DNA: TGTGCCAGCAGCTTGGGGGGACAGATCTATGGCTACACCTTC

V gene: TRBV19
J gene: TRBJ2-3
clone size: NA
D gene: NA
CDR3 protein: CASSSTPLRTDTQYF
CDR3 DNA: TGTGCCAGTAGTTCCACCCCCTTACGGACAGATACGCAGTATTTT

V gene: TRBV18
J gene: TRBJ2-2
clone size: NA
D gene: TRBD1
CDR3 protein: CASSPRDRNTGELFF
CDR3 DNA: TGTGCCAGCTCACCAAGGGACAGAAACACCGGGGAGCTGTTTTTT

V gene: TRBV7-9
J gene: TRBJ1-5
clone size: once
D gene: TRBD1
CDR3 protein: CASSLSRTGDNQPQHF
CDR3 DNA: TGTGCCAGCAGCTTATCCCGGACAGGAGACAATCAGCCCCAGCATTTT

V gene: TRBV19
J gene: TRBJ2-1
clone size: NA
D gene: NA
CDR3 protein: CASSRGAEQFF
CDR3 DNA: TGTGCCAGTAGTCGGGGAGCGGAGCAGTTCTTC

V gene: TRBV9
J gene: TRBJ2-3
clone size: NA
D gene: NA
CDR3 protein: CASSAPDPSDTQYF
CDR3 DNA: TGTGCCAGCAGCGCCCCGGACCCTTCTGATACGCAGTATTTT

V gene: TRBV29-1
J gene: TRBJ2-2
clone size: NA
D gene: TRBD2
CDR3 protein: CSVEGLAGYTGELFF
CDR3 DNA: TGCAGCGTTGAAGGGCTAGCGGGTTACACCGGGGAGCTGTTTTTT

V gene: TRBV6-5
J gene: TRBJ2-1
clone size: once
D gene: NA
CDR3 protein: CASSYSLGPGNVEQFF
CDR3 DNA: TGTGCCAGCAGTTACTCACTAGGACCCGGGAATGTGGAGCAGTTCTTC